These 27 T cell receptor beta chains were sequenced from one sample in a study of glioma-infiltrating T cells. The iRepertoire nested amplicon-rescue multiplex PCR amplified TCR alpha and beta CDR3s from RNA. TCRdb re-derived calls from the multiplex PCR reads in MiXCR, one entry per CDR3 protein. Of roughly 120,000 distinct CDR3 sequences detected, under 30% appear once; the ten largest clones hold 35%. The sequencing sample was made of glioma tissue, nonneoplastic brain tissue, or PBMCs (not recorded which). Receptors were obtained from a human donor with low-grade glioma or glioblastoma, undergoing nonglioma brain surgery, or in good health (not recorded which).

This clonotype was counted at least ten times. The chain joins TRBV19 to TRBJ1-5; D might be TRBD1 (6 bases). Per the germline V gene, CDR1 is LNHDA and CDR2 is SQIVND (reference sequence). Trimming cost V 8 bases and J 2 bases, with 22 bases left between them. This CDR3 has 17 residues. The CDR3 protein is CASVHRGGVRGNQPQHF. The CDR3 coding sequence is TGTGCCAGTGTGCATCGGGGGGGCGTACGTGGCAATCAGCCCCAGCATTTT.

The chain has TRBV29-1 and TRBJ1-5; D remains unclear. The CDR3 is 13 residues long. With 5 bases removed from V and 3 bases from J, the gap between germline ends came to 11 bases. The germline CDR1 and CDR2 sequences are SQVTM and ANQGSEA. The CDR3 nucleotides read TGCAGCGTTCTGGACCGCTTCAATCAGCCCCAGCATTTT. It encodes CSVLDRFNQPQHF.

Details on this clonotype: As the CDR3 is not closed by the conserved phenylalanine or tryptophan, this likely results from a read error. The gene calls are TRBV20-1 and TRBJ1-1; unclear D gene. This CDR3 spans 11 amino acids. Germline CDR1 reads DFQATT; CDR2 reads SNEGSKA (reference sequence). Trimming took off 6 bases at V and 7 bases at J, with 12 bases between the two ends. The CDR3: CSAPKISEAFI. The CDR3 bases are TGCAGTGCGCCTAAGATCAGTGAAGCTTTCATT.

This chain links TRBV7-9 with TRBJ2-7; 10 bases align to TRBD1. This CDR3 is 16 amino acids long. Looked up from germline, CDR1 is SEHNR and CDR2 is FQNEAQ (reference sequence). Trimming cost V 4 bases and J 0 bases; bases outside gene matches: 6. The CDR3 is CASSSGTGAISYEQYF. CDR3 nucleotides: TGTGCCAGCAGCTCCGGGACAGGGGCTATCTCCTACGAGCAGTACTTC.

The gene calls are TRBV7-8 and TRBJ1-2; TRBD1 matches at 8 bases. The CDR3 loop spans 15 amino acids. The V gene end was trimmed by 4 bases and the J gene end by 5 bases; junction bases not matched to a gene: 9. CDR1 is SGHVS and CDR2 is FQNEAQ in the germline V gene. The CDR3 loop is CASSYAGQGVYGYTF. CDR3 DNA sequence: TGTGCCAGCAGCTACGCCGGACAGGGCGTATATGGCTACACCTTC.

This clonotype occurred a few times. The gene calls are TRBV29-1 and TRBJ1-3; no clear D. The germline gives CDR1 SQVTM, CDR2 ANQGSEA. Trimming left V 2 bases short and J 7 bases short, with 9 bases between. This CDR3 spans 12 amino acids. The CDR3 loop is CSVEKTENTIYF. Here the CDR3 DNA reads TGCAGCGTTGAAAAAACGGAGAACACCATATATTTT.

The table lists this clonotype with a count of one. The rearrangement links TRBV4-1 to TRBJ2-1, with 7 bases matching TRBD2. This CDR3 has 18 amino acids. After removal of 2 bases from V and 4 bases from J, the junction contained 14 bases not matched to a gene. The germline gives CDR1 MGHRA, CDR2 YSYEKL. CDR3 protein: CASSQRRPSGIGYNEQFF. CDR3 DNA sequence: TGCGCCAGCAGCCAAAGGCGTCCCAGCGGGATTGGTTACAATGAGCAGTTCTTC.

The V call is TRBV29-1, the J call TRBJ2-1, with 9 bases aligning to TRBD1. The CDR3 loop spans 14 amino acids. The germline V gene has CDR1 SQVTM and CDR2 ANQGSEA. The ends lost 4 bases at V and 9 bases at J; junction bases unmatched: 10. The CDR3 loop is CSVAGQGLSGEQFF. CDR3 sequence (DNA): TGCAGCGTTGCGGGACAGGGCTTGTCGGGTGAGCAGTTCTTC.

V gene TRBV27 combines with J gene TRBJ2-5, with TRBD2 matching over 7 bases. The length of the CDR3 is 15 residues. Germline V lookup: CDR1 MNHEY, CDR2 SMNVEV (reference sequence). Losses at the gene ends were 8 bases for V and 11 bases for J; bases not matched to a gene: 20. The CDR3 is CASFIRRGLQEIQYF. CDR3 in DNA: TGTGCCAGCTTTATCAGGAGGGGACTACAAGAGATTCAGTACTTC.

The sample holds many counts of this clonotype. J is TRBJ2-3 and V is TRBV7-2; weak D call: TRBD1 (6 bases). Trimming removed 7 bases at V and 5 bases at J, with 16 bases between. The germline gives CDR1 SGHTA, CDR2 FQGNSA. The CDR3 loop spans 14 amino acids. CDR3 protein: CASTTQWGRDTQYF. The CDR3 nucleotides are TGTGCCAGCACCACCCAATGGGGGCGAGATACGCAGTATTTT. Supplemented by reference TRBV7-2 and TRBJ2-3, the full variable domain reads GAGVSQSPSNKVTEKGKDVELRCDPISGHTALYWYRQSLGQGLEFLIYFQGNSAPDKSGLPSDRFSAERTGGSVSTLTIQRTQQEDSAVYLCASTTQWGRDTQYFGPGTRLTVL.

This clonotype showed up just a few times. This chain uses TRBV5-1 with TRBJ2-1, with D tentatively TRBD2 (5 bases). Germline V CDR1 and CDR2: SGHRS, YFSETQ. The CDR3 contains 15 residues. Trimming shortened V by 4 bases and J by 3 bases, and 14 bases separated the two germline ends. The CDR3 loop reads CASSDQADRYNEQFF. The CDR3 DNA reads TGCGCCAGCAGCGACCAAGCGGACCGCTACAATGAGCAGTTCTTC.

In regard to this clonotype: It may be a read error: a sequence one base away is much more abundant. The rearrangement joins TRBV7-6 to TRBJ2-1, with 7 bases that match TRBD2. Germline V gene data show CDR1 as SGHVS and CDR2 as FNYEAQ. The CDR3 loop spans 19 amino acids. CDR3 coding DNA: TGTGCCAGCAGCTTGGGGGGGTTCTCCGGGACGGGACTAAACAATGAGAAGTTCTTC. Amino acid sequence: CASSLGGFSGTGLNNEKFF.

This sequence joins TRBV3-1 and TRBJ2-3; D ambiguous. Trimming left V 0 bases short and J 0 bases short, with 7 bases between. The CDR3 runs to 15 residues. In germline, CDR1 is LGHDT, CDR2 YNNKEL (reference sequence). The CDR3 nucleotides are TGTGCCAGCAGCCAAGAGGGCTCTAGCACAGATACGCAGTATTTT. Protein product: CASSQEGSSTDTQYF.

This clonotype is medium-sized in the sample. The chain joins TRBV6-5 to TRBJ1-1; no firm D call. V was clipped by 2 bases and J by 4 bases, with 11 bases between them. In germline, CDR1 is MNHEY, CDR2 SVGAGI. This CDR3 is built from 14 residues. CDR3 coding DNA: TGTGCCAGCAGTTACAAGGGCCAGATCACTGAAGCTTTCTTT. Amino acids: CASSYKGQITEAFF.

This clonotype was seen repeatedly, ten times or more. The V gene is TRBV7-6, the J gene TRBJ2-3; D possibly corresponds to TRBD2 (5 bases). V lost 2 bases, J lost 0 bases, and 9 bases lay in between. CDR1 is SGHVS and CDR2 is FNYEAQ in the germline V gene. This CDR3 has 15 residues. CDR3 nucleotides: TGTGCCAGCAGCTTATCGAGGGTTAGCACAGATACGCAGTATTTT. The encoded protein is CASSLSRVSTDTQYF.

CDR3 loop: CATRGGVLNTEAFF. CDR3 coding DNA: TGTGCCACAAGAGGCGGTGTACTGAACACTGAAGCTTTCTTT. V usage is TRBV6-1 and J usage is TRBJ1-1, with D hard to call. V shed 10 bases and J shed 0 bases, with 15 bases lying between them. Germline V lookup: CDR1 MNHNS, CDR2 SASEGT. The CDR3 runs 14 residues.

This clonotype was seen ten or more times. The CDR3 sequence is CASSYTMTVSSGNTIYF. In nucleotides, the CDR3 is TGTGCCAGCAGTTACACTATGACAGTCTCCTCTGGAAACACCATATATTTT. This rearrangement joins TRBV6-6 to TRBJ1-3; a possible D gene is TRBD1 (5 bases). CDR3 length: 17 amino acids. CDR1 MNHNY and CDR2 SVGAGI come from the germline V gene (reference sequence). Trimming took off 2 bases at V and 0 bases at J, with 14 bases between the two ends.

J is TRBJ2-1 and V is TRBV7-2, with D tentatively TRBD2 (7 bases). Germline V gene sequence: CDR1 SGHTA, CDR2 FQGNSA. V was shortened by 6 bases and J by 7 bases, with 19 bases between the two germline ends. This CDR3 region has 15 residues. CDR3 protein: CASRYRRGGGNEQFF. The CDR3 DNA sequence: TGTGCCAGCAGGTATAGGCGGGGAGGGGGGAATGAGCAGTTCTTC.

This clonotype was counted at least ten times. CDR3: CASRKEGVPNTEAFF. The DNA of the CDR3 is TGTGCCAGCAGAAAGGAGGGGGTCCCGAACACTGAAGCTTTCTTT. The genes are TRBV25-1 and TRBJ1-1, with TRBD1 as a possible D gene (6 bases). The V gene lost 6 bases and the J gene lost 1 base, with 15 bases spanning the gap. The germline gives CDR1 MGHDK, CDR2 SYGVNS. The CDR3 spans 15 residues. Combining the CDR3 with reference TRBV25-1 and TRBJ1-1 gives the whole variable domain EADIYQTPRYLVIGTGKKITLECSQTMGHDKMYWYQQDPGMELHLIHYSYGVNSTEKGDLSSESTVSRIRTEHFPLTLESARPSHTSQYLCASRKEGVPNTEAFFGQGTRLTVV.

In its sample, this clonotype was seen many times. This chain uses TRBV20-1 with TRBJ2-3, with TRBD2 matching over 9 bases. The germline V gene has CDR1 DFQATT and CDR2 SNEGSKA (reference sequence). The V gene end was trimmed by 0 bases and the J gene end by 4 bases; junction bases not matched to a gene: 5. The CDR3 extends over 15 amino acids. Here the CDR3 DNA reads TGCAGTGCTAGAGATGCGGCGGGGGGGTCAGATACGCAGTATTTT. It is translated as CSARDAAGGSDTQYF.

Ten or more counts support this clonotype. The genes are TRBV18 and TRBJ1-5; D call uncertain. Germline-derived CDR1 and CDR2 are KGHSH and LQKENI. V was pared by 3 bases and J by 0 bases, with 9 bases between. CDR3 length equals 15 residues. CDR3 sequence (DNA): TGTGCCAGCTCACCGGGCGGGTATAGCAATCAGCCCCAGCATTTT. Residues: CASSPGGYSNQPQHF.

This clonotype was counted at least ten times. The rearrangement uses TRBV14 and TRBJ1-2, with D uncertain. The CDR3 contains 14 residues. Deletions cut 1 base from V and 2 bases from J, with 8 bases between. Looked up from germline, CDR1 is SGHDN and CDR2 is FVKESK. The CDR3 spells CASSQGKGNYGYTF. As DNA, the CDR3 is TGTGCCAGCAGCCAAGGAAAAGGGAACTATGGCTACACCTTC.

The chain recombines TRBV6-9 with TRBJ1-2; 11 bases match TRBD1. From germline, CDR1 is MNHGY and CDR2 SVAAGI. The length of the CDR3 is 14 residues. Trimming at V came to 4 bases and at J to 8 bases, leaving 6 bases not matched to a gene. The chain's CDR3 is CASSWGQGVKGYTF. CDR3 bases: TGTGCCAGCAGTTGGGGACAGGGGGTGAAAGGCTACACCTTC.

To note about this clonotype: An end of the junction differs from the germline gene, which may be a read error. The CDR3 here is CATSDSGLSYDYTF. CDR3 bases: TGTGCCACCAGTGATTCGGGACTATCGTATGACTACACCTTC. This rearrangement joins TRBV24-1 to TRBJ1-2, with TRBD1 as a possible D gene (5 bases). CDR1 KGHDR and CDR2 SFDVKD come from the germline V gene. The CDR3 has 14 residues.

This clonotype was observed at least ten times. The chain employs TRBV28 and TRBJ2-7, with 11 positions matching TRBD1. J gave up 3 bases and V 5 bases, and 6 bases lay outside the gene matches. This CDR3 is built from 15 residues. Looked up from germline, CDR1 is MDHEN and CDR2 is SYDVKM. Here the CDR3 reads CASSTPGQGVYEQYF. The CDR3 DNA reads TGTGCCAGCAGTACCCCGGGACAGGGGGTCTACGAGCAGTACTTC.

This clonotype was recorded many times. V and J are TRBV12-3 or TRBV12-4 and TRBJ1-2; 9 bases are a match to TRBD1. After removal of 6 bases from V and 4 bases from J, the junction contained 9 bases not matched to a gene. This CDR3 is 15 amino acids long. The chain's CDR3 is CASSLDRGIFYGYTF. The CDR3 nucleotides read TGTGCCAGCAGCCTCGACAGGGGGATTTTCTATGGCTACACCTTC.

In this sample, this clonotype turned up a few times. The chain has TRBV11-1 and TRBJ2-1; D call uncertain. The CDR3 length is 15 residues. Germline CDR1 and CDR2: SGHAT and FQDESV (reference sequence). V was clipped by 2 bases and J by 0 bases, with 8 bases between them. The CDR3 spells CASSLRLASYNEQFF. CDR3 bases: TGTGCCAGCAGCTTAAGGTTGGCCTCCTACAATGAGCAGTTCTTC.